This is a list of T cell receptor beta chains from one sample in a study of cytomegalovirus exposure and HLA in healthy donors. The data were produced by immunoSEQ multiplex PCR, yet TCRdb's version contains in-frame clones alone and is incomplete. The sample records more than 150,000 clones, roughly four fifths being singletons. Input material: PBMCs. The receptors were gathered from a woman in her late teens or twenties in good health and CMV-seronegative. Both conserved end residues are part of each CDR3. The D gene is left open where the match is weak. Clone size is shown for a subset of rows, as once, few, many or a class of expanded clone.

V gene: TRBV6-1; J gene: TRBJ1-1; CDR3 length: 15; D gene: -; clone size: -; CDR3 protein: CASSEAGWMNTEAFF; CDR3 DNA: TGTGCCAGCAGTGAAGCGGGCTGGATGAACACTGAAGCTTTCTTT
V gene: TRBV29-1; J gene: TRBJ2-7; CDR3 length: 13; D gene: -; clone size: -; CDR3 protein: CSVAPLTGYEQYF; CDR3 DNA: TGCAGCGTTGCCCCCCTGACAGGTTACGAGCAGTACTTC
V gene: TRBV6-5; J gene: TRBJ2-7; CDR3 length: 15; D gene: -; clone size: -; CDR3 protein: CASSRVQGKSYEQYF; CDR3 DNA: TGTGCCAGCAGTCGCGTGCAGGGGAAGTCCTACGAGCAGTACTTC
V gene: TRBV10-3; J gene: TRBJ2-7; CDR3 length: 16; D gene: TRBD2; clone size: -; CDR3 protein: CAISEPGSSGGYEQYF; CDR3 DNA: TGTGCCATCAGTGAGCCCGGTTCATCGGGGGGTTACGAGCAGTACTTC
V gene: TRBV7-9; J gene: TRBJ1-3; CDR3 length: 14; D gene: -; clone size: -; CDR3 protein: CASSLAITGNTIYF; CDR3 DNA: TGTGCCAGCAGCTTAGCCATCACCGGGAACACCATATATTTT
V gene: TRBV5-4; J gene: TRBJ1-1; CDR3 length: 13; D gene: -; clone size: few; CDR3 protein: CASTQDMNTEAFF; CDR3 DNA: TGTGCCAGCACACAGGACATGAACACTGAAGCTTTCTTT
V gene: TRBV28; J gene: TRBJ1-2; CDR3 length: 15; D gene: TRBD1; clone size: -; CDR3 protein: CASSLGGTGGYGYTF; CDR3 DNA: TGTGCCAGCAGTCTAGGGGGGACAGGGGGCTATGGCTACACCTTC
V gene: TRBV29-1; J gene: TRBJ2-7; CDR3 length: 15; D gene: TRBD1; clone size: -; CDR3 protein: CSVEGGWTGNYEQYF; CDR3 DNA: TGCAGCGTTGAAGGGGGCTGGACAGGGAATTACGAGCAGTACTTC
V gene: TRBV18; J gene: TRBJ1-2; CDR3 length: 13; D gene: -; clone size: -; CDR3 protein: CASSPIRGYGYTF; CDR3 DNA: TGTGCCAGCTCCCCCATAAGGGGCTATGGCTACACCTTC
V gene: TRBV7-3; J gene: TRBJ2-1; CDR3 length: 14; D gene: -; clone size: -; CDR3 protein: CATATSSHYNEQFF; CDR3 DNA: TGTGCCACAGCCACTAGCTCCCACTACAATGAGCAGTTCTTC
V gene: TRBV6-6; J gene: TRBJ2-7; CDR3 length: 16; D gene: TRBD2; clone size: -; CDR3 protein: CASSSTGTSGGYEQYF; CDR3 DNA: TGTGCCAGCAGTTCGACCGGGACTAGCGGGGGGTACGAGCAGTACTTC